This TCR beta chain was observed in a study of blood T cell repertoires in COVID-19. The method was immunoSEQ multiplex PCR; TCRdb's version includes in-frame clones alone and lacks a portion of them. This table holds some 300,000 clones, roughly nine tenths found once. This CDR3 has 16 residues. V was shortened by 3 bases and J by 2 bases, with 14 bases between the two germline ends. CDR1 and CDR2 (germline): SGHKS, YYEKEE (reference sequence). This study enrolled people aged about 18 to 90 from 20 to 25 US geographic areas. Material for sequencing was PBMCs or T cells enriched from blood (not recorded which). The sequence was collected from a woman aged 25 to 45 who had recovered from COVID-19. This chain joins TRBV5-5 and TRBJ2-2; weak D call: TRBD1 (6 bases). The CDR3 here is CASSYAGTSNTGELFF. CDR3 DNA sequence: TGTGCCAGCAGCTACGCCGGGACATCAAACACCGGGGAGCTGTTTTTT.